One sample yielded the 32 T cell receptor beta chains listed below, sequenced in a study of cytomegalovirus exposure and HLA in healthy donors (TCRdb year 2017). Libraries were prepared through the immunoSEQ multiplex PCR assay. The clones in this table, taken by TCRdb from immuneACCESS, are in-frame only. Not every clone is retained; where verified, under half of the shortfall comes from an unresolved V gene, and the cause of the rest is unknown. This sample lists under 150,000 clones; about 87% were detected once. Just over 8.5% of the sample rests with the top ten. The source material was PBMCs. The receptors shown here come from a man in his late teens or twenties in good health and CMV-seropositive.

The genes are TRBV2 and TRBJ2-1, with a possible D match to TRBD2 (6 bases). V lost 6 bases and J lost 0, with 9 bases in between. This CDR3 has 14 amino acids. The germline gives CDR1 SNHLY, CDR2 FYNNEI. This chain's CDR3 is CASRVRGSYNEQFF. Written as DNA, the CDR3 is TGTGCCAGCAGAGTGCGGGGCTCCTACAATGAGCAGTTCTTC.

V gene TRBV19 combines with J gene TRBJ2-2; D is uncertain. Trimming left V 3 bases short and J 3 bases short, with 17 bases between. Germline V CDR1 and CDR2: LNHDA, SQIVND (reference sequence). CDR3 size: 17 residues. The CDR3 spells CASSIIASRRYTGELFF. Written as DNA, the CDR3 is TGTGCCAGTAGTATTATTGCCTCGCGGAGATACACCGGGGAGCTGTTTTTT. Full variable domain (remainder filled in from reference TRBV19 and TRBJ2-2): DGGITQSPKYLFRKEGQNVTLSCEQNLNHDAMYWYRQDPGQGLRLIYYSQIVNDFQKGDIAEGYSVSREKKESFPLTVTSAQKNPTAFYLCASSIIASRRYTGELFFGEGSRLTVL.

The chain employs TRBV27 and TRBJ1-4, with D uncertain. Looked up from germline, CDR1 is MNHEY and CDR2 is SMNVEV (reference sequence). V dropped 2 bases and J dropped 3 bases, with 19 bases sitting between them. This CDR3 has 18 amino acids. CDR3 amino acids: CASSLKTHSLGANEKLFF. The CDR3 coding sequence is TGTGCCAGCAGTTTAAAGACCCATTCCCTGGGAGCTAATGAAAAACTGTTTTTT.

The V gene is TRBV5-4, the J gene TRBJ1-1; the D gene is possibly TRBD1 (6 bases). V lost 0 bases, J lost 1 base, and 13 bases lay in between. Germline V lookup: CDR1 SGHNT, CDR2 YYREEE (reference sequence). CDR3 size: 16 residues. Here the CDR3 DNA reads TGTGCCAGCAGCTTGGGGGGAGGGGGTTCGAACACTGAAGCTTTCTTT. Translated: CASSLGGGGSNTEAFF.

V is TRBV19 and J is TRBJ2-2, with D maybe TRBD1 (5 bases). CDR3 length: 13 amino acids. Trimming cost V 9 bases and J 7 bases, with 15 bases left between them. Germline loops: CDR1 LNHDA, CDR2 SQIVND (reference sequence). The CDR3, as DNA: TGTGCCAGCGTTCCGGTTCAGGGCGGGGAGCTGTTTTTT. Translated: CASVPVQGGELFF. Together with reference TRBV19 and TRBJ2-2, the CDR3 gives the full variable domain: DGGITQSPKYLFRKEGQNVTLSCEQNLNHDAMYWYRQDPGQGLRLIYYSQIVNDFQKGDIAEGYSVSREKKESFPLTVTSAQKNPTAFYLCASVPVQGGELFFGEGSRLTVL.

This chain joins TRBV7-9 and TRBJ2-3; D is perhaps TRBD1 (5 bases). Per the germline V gene, CDR1 is SEHNR and CDR2 is FQNEAQ (reference sequence). There are 17 residues in the CDR3. Between the trimmed V and J ends, which lost 5 bases and 1 base, there was a span of 19 bases. CDR3 nucleotides: TGTGCCAGCAGCGACCAGGGCGTGGGAATTCGCACAGATACGCAGTATTTT. Translation gives CASSDQGVGIRTDTQYF.

The chain uses TRBV7-9 and TRBJ1-1; D remains ambiguous. CDR1 is SEHNR, CDR2 FQNEAQ, per germline (reference sequence). Trimming cost V 5 bases and J 1 base, with 14 bases left between them. This CDR3 spans 15 amino acids. DNA of the CDR3: TGTGCCAGCAGCCCCCCCCGGGTCACGAACACTGAAGCTTTCTTT. Amino acid sequence: CASSPPRVTNTEAFF.

The genes are TRBV2 and TRBJ1-2, with unresolved D. Germline lookup yields CDR1 SNHLY and CDR2 FYNNEI. The CDR3 loop spans 15 amino acids. V shed 6 bases and J shed 0 bases, with 14 bases lying between them. CDR3 sequence reads: CASRLSPNPNYGYTF. Here the CDR3 DNA reads TGTGCCAGCAGACTAAGTCCCAATCCTAACTATGGCTACACCTTC.

The genes are TRBV19 and TRBJ1-2; D is possibly TRBD1 (6 bases). This CDR3 has 15 amino acids. V was cut by 4 bases and J by 0 bases, with 12 bases left in between. CDR1 is LNHDA and CDR2 is SQIVND in the germline V gene (reference sequence). For the CDR3, the DNA is TGTGCCAGTAGTAACCAGGGGAGAGCTAACTATGGCTACACCTTC. Protein sequence: CASSNQGRANYGYTF. Together with reference TRBV19 and TRBJ1-2, the CDR3 gives the full variable domain: DGGITQSPKYLFRKEGQNVTLSCEQNLNHDAMYWYRQDPGQGLRLIYYSQIVNDFQKGDIAEGYSVSREKKESFPLTVTSAQKNPTAFYLCASSNQGRANYGYTFGSGTRLTVV.

The CDR3 DNA reads TGTGCCAGCAGTTACGGGGACAGGGAGTACGAGCAGTACTTC. Its translation: CASSYGDREYEQYF. This chain links TRBV6-6 with TRBJ2-7, with 9 bases that match TRBD1. The germline V gene encodes CDR1 MNHNY and CDR2 SVGAGI (reference sequence). CDR3 length: 14 amino acids. V dropped 2 bases and J dropped 4; count of bases not matched to a gene: 3.

The V and J genes are TRBV5-4 and TRBJ2-3; TRBD2 agrees at 11 bases. The trim removed 2 bases at V and 5 bases at J, leaving 7 bases unmatched. The CDR3 spans 16 residues. CDR1 and CDR2 from the germline V gene are SGHNT and YYREEE (reference sequence). The CDR3 region has the DNA TGTGCCAGCAGCTTCCAGCTAGCGGGAGGTGGAGATACGCAGTATTTT. Its translation: CASSFQLAGGGDTQYF.

The rearrangement links TRBV18 to TRBJ1-2; 9 bases line up with TRBD1. With 3 bases clipped from V and 4 bases from J, the junction kept 9 bases outside the gene matches. Per germline, CDR1 KGHSH and CDR2 LQKENI. The CDR3 is 16 residues long. The CDR3 nucleotides read TGTGCCAGCTCACCGGGCTTACAGGGGGCTGGCTATGGCTACACCTTC. This encodes CASSPGLQGAGYGYTF. Looking up the rest from reference TRBV18 and TRBJ1-2 gives the full variable domain: NAGVMQNPRHLVRRRGQEARLRCSPMKGHSHVYWYRQLPEEGLKFMVYLQKENIIDESGMPKERFSAEFPKEGPSILRIQQVVRGDSAAYFCASSPGLQGAGYGYTFGSGTRLTVV.

The chain employs TRBV5-4 and TRBJ2-7; D is possibly TRBD1 (6 bases). Per the germline V gene, CDR1 is SGHNT and CDR2 is YYREEE (reference sequence). Trimming took 2 bases from V and 11 from J, leaving 14 bases between them. CDR3 length equals 12 residues. The CDR3 bases are TGTGCCAGCAGCTTTGGGTCGGCAGGGGAGTACTTC. This translates into CASSFGSAGEYF.

This chain links TRBV28 with TRBJ2-5; a weak D match, TRBD2 (5 bases). Per the germline V gene, CDR1 is MDHEN and CDR2 is SYDVKM. This CDR3 has 14 amino acids. Between the trimmed V and J ends, which lost 6 bases and 2 bases, there was a span of 13 bases. CDR3 in DNA: TGTGCCAGCAGCATTCGGACGGGGCAAGAGACCCAGTACTTC. Encoded protein: CASSIRTGQETQYF.

The chain is built from TRBV6-5 and TRBJ1-4; 7 nucleotides agree with TRBD1. The CDR3 covers 14 residues. V shed 7 bases, J shed 5 bases, and the junction held 7 bases outside the gene matches. CDR1 is MNHEY, CDR2 SVGAGI, per germline. In nucleotides, the CDR3 is TGTGCCAGCAAAGGGGGCGGACAAAATGAAAAACTGTTTTTT. Translation gives CASKGGGQNEKLFF.

This clone was counted a few times. CDR3 loop: CASTLQGQQNTEAFF. The CDR3 region has the DNA TGTGCCAGCACCCTCCAGGGACAGCAGAACACTGAAGCTTTCTTT. The rearrangement links TRBV11-3 to TRBJ1-1; TRBD1 matches 7 bases. This CDR3 spans 15 amino acids. Germline CDR1 reads SGHNT; CDR2 reads YENEEA. V was pared by 7 bases and J by 1 base, with 9 bases of the junction left unmatched.

CDR3 loop: CASTTLQHNEKLFF. DNA for the CDR3: TGTGCCAGCACCACGTTACAGCACAATGAAAAACTGTTTTTT. The chain employs TRBV6-1 and TRBJ1-4; D is unresolved. The CDR3 loop spans 14 amino acids. Per the germline V gene, CDR1 is MNHNS and CDR2 is SASEGT. Trimming stripped 7 bases from V and 5 bases from J, with 14 bases between.

V and J are TRBV10-3 and TRBJ1-6; D perhaps matches TRBD1 (6 bases). This CDR3 is built from 15 residues. CDR1 is ENHRY and CDR2 is SYGVKD in the germline V gene. V was cut by 0 bases and J by 7 bases, with 10 bases left in between. The CDR3 DNA reads as TGTGCCATCAGTGAGTCTGGGCAGGGGAATTCACCCCTCCACTTT. It specifies CAISESGQGNSPLHF.

The chain uses TRBV7-9 and TRBJ2-2; D is possibly TRBD2 (5 bases). Trimming removed 5 bases at V and 1 base at J, with 11 bases between. This CDR3 is 15 amino acids long. Germline-derived CDR1 and CDR2 are SEHNR and FQNEAQ (reference sequence). The CDR3 DNA follows: TGTGCCAGCAGCCTGGTGACTATGAACACCGGGGAGCTGTTTTTT. Protein sequence: CASSLVTMNTGELFF. The whole variable domain, remainder taken from reference TRBV7-9 and TRBJ2-2, is DTGVSQNPRHKITKRGQNVTFRCDPISEHNRLYWYRQTLGQGPEFLTYFQNEAQLEKSRLLSDRFSAERPKGSFSTLEIQRTEQGDSAMYLCASSLVTMNTGELFFGEGSRLTVL.

The chain is built from TRBV19 and TRBJ2-5, with 8 positions matching TRBD1. This CDR3 has 15 residues. After removal of 5 bases from V and 2 bases from J, the junction contained 7 bases not matched to a gene. Germline CDR1 and CDR2: LNHDA and SQIVND (reference sequence). CDR3 sequence (DNA): TGTGCCAGTAGTGTCCGGACAGGGCTGCAAGAGACCCAGTACTTC. The encoded protein is CASSVRTGLQETQYF. Full variable domain (outside the CDR3, taken from reference TRBV19 and TRBJ2-5): DGGITQSPKYLFRKEGQNVTLSCEQNLNHDAMYWYRQDPGQGLRLIYYSQIVNDFQKGDIAEGYSVSREKKESFPLTVTSAQKNPTAFYLCASSVRTGLQETQYFGPGTRLLVL.

This clone was counted a single time. The chain joins TRBV5-1 to TRBJ1-1; TRBD1 agrees at 9 bases. The junction had 0 bases not matched to a gene; V was cut back by 0 bases and J by 0 bases. Germline V gives CDR1 SGHRS, CDR2 YFSETQ. The CDR3 runs 15 residues. CDR3 sequence: CASSLGTGVNTEAFF. In DNA form, the CDR3 reads TGCGCCAGCAGCTTGGGGACAGGGGTGAACACTGAAGCTTTCTTT.

This chain connects TRBV5-6 to TRBJ2-7; 9 bases agree with TRBD2. This CDR3 has 14 residues. The germline V gene encodes CDR1 SGHDT and CDR2 YYEEEE. V was clipped by 4 bases and J by 5 bases; unmatched bases: 7. The CDR3: CASSRASGTHEQYF. DNA of the CDR3: TGTGCCAGCAGCCGGGCTAGCGGGACCCACGAGCAGTACTTC.

The rearrangement links TRBV2 to TRBJ2-7; D unclear. CDR3 length equals 12 residues. Germline V gene lookup returns CDR1 SNHLY and CDR2 FYNNEI. The V gene lost 8 bases and the J gene lost 4 bases, with 12 bases spanning the gap. This CDR3 reads CASGRGAYEQYF. DNA for the CDR3: TGTGCCAGCGGCCGCGGAGCTTACGAGCAGTACTTC.

This chain joins TRBV7-6 and TRBJ1-3; 7 bases fit TRBD1. With V trimmed by 5 bases and J by 0 bases, 10 bases remained unmatched. There are 17 residues in the CDR3. The V gene's germline CDR1 is SGHVS and CDR2 FNYEAQ. The CDR3 loop is CASSRGRQGYSGNTIYF. In nucleotides, the CDR3 is TGTGCCAGCAGCAGGGGACGACAGGGATACTCTGGAAACACCATATATTTT. The full variable domain, completed using reference TRBV7-6 and TRBJ1-3, is GAGVSQSPRYKVTKRGQDVALRCDPISGHVSLYWYRQALGQGPEFLTYFNYEAQQDKSGLPNDRFSAERPEGSISTLTIQRTEQRDSAMYRCASSRGRQGYSGNTIYFGEGSWLTVV.

V usage is TRBV9 and J usage is TRBJ2-3; weak D call: TRBD2 (5 bases). Trimming shortened V by 2 bases and J by 0 bases, and 13 bases separated the two germline ends. The V gene's germline CDR1 is SGDLS and CDR2 YYNGEE. CDR3 size: 16 residues. The CDR3 sequence: CASSVTRASSTDTQYF. In nucleotides, the CDR3 is TGTGCCAGCAGCGTTACTAGGGCTAGTAGCACAGATACGCAGTATTTT.

The chain is built from TRBV2 and TRBJ2-5; D may be TRBD1 (6 bases). The CDR3 consists of 13 residues. V lost 4 bases and J 2 bases, leaving 8 bases between the germline ends. Looked up from germline, CDR1 is SNHLY and CDR2 is FYNNEI. The CDR3 sequence is CASSGTVQETQYF. CDR3 DNA: TGTGCCAGCAGTGGGACAGTTCAAGAGACCCAGTACTTC.

The rearrangement uses TRBV19 and TRBJ2-1; 11 nucleotides match TRBD2. CDR3 size: 17 residues. Trimming cost V 4 bases and J 5 bases; bases outside gene matches: 10. CDR1 LNHDA and CDR2 SQIVND come from the germline V gene (reference sequence). The CDR3 nucleotides are TGTGCCAGTAGTAGGGCTAGCGGGAGGCCACTTCACAATGAGCAGTTCTTC. Protein sequence: CASSRASGRPLHNEQFF.

The rearrangement joins TRBV11-3 to TRBJ1-5; D call uncertain. CDR1 and CDR2 from the germline V gene are SGHNT and YENEEA. This CDR3 has 15 residues. The ends were cut back, 5 bases at V and 2 bases at J, with 13 bases in the middle. For the CDR3, the DNA is TGTGCCAGCAGCCCGCTGAGTGTTGGCAATCAGCCCCAGCATTTT. Its translation: CASSPLSVGNQPQHF.

This clone was observed at least ten times. The V call is TRBV5-4, the J call TRBJ2-7; 12 bases are a match to TRBD2. The V gene's germline CDR1 is SGHNT and CDR2 YYREEE (reference sequence). This CDR3 has 13 residues. Trimming cost V 5 bases and J 6 bases; bases outside gene matches: 3. The DNA of the CDR3 is TGTGCCAGCAGGTCGGGACTAGCGGGCGAGCAGTACTTC. Translating it yields CASRSGLAGEQYF.

This sequence joins TRBV2 and TRBJ1-2; 7 nucleotides align to TRBD1. Germline V gives CDR1 SNHLY, CDR2 FYNNEI. This CDR3 has 13 amino acids. Trimming took 6 bases from V and 8 from J; bases not matched to a gene: 9. CDR3 sequence: CASSLTGSRGYTF. Here the CDR3 DNA reads TGTGCCAGCAGCTTGACAGGGTCAAGGGGCTACACCTTC.

The V call is TRBV10-3, the J call TRBJ1-2, with 12 bases fitting TRBD1. The V gene end was trimmed by 6 bases and the J gene end by 5 bases; junction bases not matched to a gene: 10. The CDR3 has 16 amino acids. CDR1 is ENHRY and CDR2 is SYGVKD in the germline V gene. CDR3 in DNA: TGTGCCATCAGCCAAACGGGGACAGGGGGCCTATATGGCTACACCTTC. Its protein is CAISQTGTGGLYGYTF.

This clone was found once. J is TRBJ2-1 and V is TRBV2, with D perhaps TRBD2 (5 bases). The ends were cut back, 6 bases at V and 5 bases at J, with 17 bases in the middle. The CDR3 spans 15 residues. In germline, CDR1 is SNHLY, CDR2 FYNNEI. Written as DNA, the CDR3 is TGTGCCAGCAGCGAGGGTGGTAGCCCTAACAATGAGCAGTTCTTC. Protein: CASSEGGSPNNEQFF. The complete variable domain, with remaining parts taken from reference TRBV2 and TRBJ2-1, reads EPEVTQTPSHQVTQMGQEVILRCVPISNHLYFYWYRQILGQKVEFLVSFYNNEISEKSEIFDDQFSVERPDGSNFTLKIRSTKLEDSAMYFCASSEGGSPNNEQFFGPGTRLTVL.